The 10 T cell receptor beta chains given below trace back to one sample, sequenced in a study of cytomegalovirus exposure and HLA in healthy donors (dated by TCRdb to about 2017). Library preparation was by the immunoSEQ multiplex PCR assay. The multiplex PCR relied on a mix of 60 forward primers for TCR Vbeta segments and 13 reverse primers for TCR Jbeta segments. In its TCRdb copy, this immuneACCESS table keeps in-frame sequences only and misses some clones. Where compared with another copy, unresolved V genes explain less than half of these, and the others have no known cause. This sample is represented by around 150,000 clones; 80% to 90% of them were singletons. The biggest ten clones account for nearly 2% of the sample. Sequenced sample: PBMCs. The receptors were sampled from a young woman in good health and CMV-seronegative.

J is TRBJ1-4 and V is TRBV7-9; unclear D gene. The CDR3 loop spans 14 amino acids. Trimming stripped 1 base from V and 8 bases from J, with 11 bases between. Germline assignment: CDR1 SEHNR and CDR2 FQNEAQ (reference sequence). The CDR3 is CASSLGESGEKLFF. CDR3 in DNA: TGTGCCAGCAGCTTAGGGGAGTCGGGCGAAAAACTGTTTTTT.

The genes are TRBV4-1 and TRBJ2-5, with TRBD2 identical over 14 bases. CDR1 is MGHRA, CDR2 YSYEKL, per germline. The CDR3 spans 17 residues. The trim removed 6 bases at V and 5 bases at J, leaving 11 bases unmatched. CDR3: CASRRLVTSGGGETQYF. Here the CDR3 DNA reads TGCGCCAGCAGGCGACTCGTGACTAGCGGGGGGGGTGAGACCCAGTACTTC.

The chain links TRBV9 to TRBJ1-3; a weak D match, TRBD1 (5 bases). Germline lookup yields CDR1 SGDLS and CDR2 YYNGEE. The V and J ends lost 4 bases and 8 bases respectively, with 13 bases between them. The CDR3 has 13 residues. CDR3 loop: CASSPPGVDTIYF. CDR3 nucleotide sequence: TGTGCCAGCAGCCCCCCGGGGGTGGACACCATATATTTT. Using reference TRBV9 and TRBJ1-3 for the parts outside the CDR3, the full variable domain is DSGVTQTPKHLITATGQRVTLRCSPRSGDLSVYWYQQSLDQGLQFLIQYYNGEERAKGNILERFSAQQFPDLHSELNLSSLELGDSALYFCASSPPGVDTIYFGEGSWLTVV.

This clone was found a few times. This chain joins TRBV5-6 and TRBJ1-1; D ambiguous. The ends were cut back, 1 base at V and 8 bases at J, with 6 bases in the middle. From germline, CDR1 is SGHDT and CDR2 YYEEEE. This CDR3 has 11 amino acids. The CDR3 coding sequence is TGTGCCAGCAGCTTGCGAGAGGAAGCTTTCTTT. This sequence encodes CASSLREEAFF.

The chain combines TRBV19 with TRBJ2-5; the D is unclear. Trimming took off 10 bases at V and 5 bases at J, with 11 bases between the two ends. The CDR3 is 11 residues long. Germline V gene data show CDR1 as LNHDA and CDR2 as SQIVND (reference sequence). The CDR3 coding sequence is TGTGCCATCGGTACCTGGGAGACCCAGTACTTC. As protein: CAIGTWETQYF.

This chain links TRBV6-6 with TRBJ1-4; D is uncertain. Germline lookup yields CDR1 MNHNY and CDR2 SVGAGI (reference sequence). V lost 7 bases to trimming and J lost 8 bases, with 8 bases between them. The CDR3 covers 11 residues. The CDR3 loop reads CASTNGEKLFF. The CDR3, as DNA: TGTGCCAGCACTAACGGGGAAAAACTGTTTTTT.

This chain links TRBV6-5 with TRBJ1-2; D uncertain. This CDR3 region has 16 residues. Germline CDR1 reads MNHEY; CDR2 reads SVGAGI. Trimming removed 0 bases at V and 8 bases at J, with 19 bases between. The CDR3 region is CASSYSGGSTTGGYTF. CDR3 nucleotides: TGTGCCAGCAGTTACTCGGGAGGGTCTACTACTGGCGGCTACACCTTC.

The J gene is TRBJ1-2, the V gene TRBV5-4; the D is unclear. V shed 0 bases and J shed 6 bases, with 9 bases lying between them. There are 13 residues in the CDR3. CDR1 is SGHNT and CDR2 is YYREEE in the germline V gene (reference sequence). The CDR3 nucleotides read TGTGCCAGCAGCTTGGCCCGGTTTGATGGCTACACCTTC. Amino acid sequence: CASSLARFDGYTF.

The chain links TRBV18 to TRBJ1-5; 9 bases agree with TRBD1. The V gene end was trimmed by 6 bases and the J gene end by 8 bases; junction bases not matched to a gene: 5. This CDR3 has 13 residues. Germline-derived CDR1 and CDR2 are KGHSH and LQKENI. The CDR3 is CASSNRGPEPQHF. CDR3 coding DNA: TGTGCCAGCTCTAACAGGGGGCCGGAGCCCCAGCATTTT.

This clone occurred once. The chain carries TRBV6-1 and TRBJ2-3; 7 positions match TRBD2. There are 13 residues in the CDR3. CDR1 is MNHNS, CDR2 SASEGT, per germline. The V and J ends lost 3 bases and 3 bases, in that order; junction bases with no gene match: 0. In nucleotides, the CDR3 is TGTGCCAGCAGTGACGGGGGGACAGATACGCAGTATTTT. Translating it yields CASSDGGTDTQYF.